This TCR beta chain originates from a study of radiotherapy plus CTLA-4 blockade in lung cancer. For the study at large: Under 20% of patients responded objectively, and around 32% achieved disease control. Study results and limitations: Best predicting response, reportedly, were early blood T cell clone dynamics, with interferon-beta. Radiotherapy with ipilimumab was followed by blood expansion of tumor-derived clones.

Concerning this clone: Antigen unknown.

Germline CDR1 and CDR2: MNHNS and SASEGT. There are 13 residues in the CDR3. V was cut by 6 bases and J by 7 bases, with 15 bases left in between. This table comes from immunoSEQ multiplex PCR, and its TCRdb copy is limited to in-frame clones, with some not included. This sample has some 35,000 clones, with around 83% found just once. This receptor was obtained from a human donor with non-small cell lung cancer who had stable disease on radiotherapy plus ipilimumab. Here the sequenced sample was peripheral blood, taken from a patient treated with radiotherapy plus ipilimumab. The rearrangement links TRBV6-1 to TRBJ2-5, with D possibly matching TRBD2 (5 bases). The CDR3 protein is CASRADGYGTQYF. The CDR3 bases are TGTGCCAGCAGAGCGGACGGCTACGGGACCCAGTACTTC.